These 29 T cell receptor beta chains originate from one sample sequenced in a study of blood T cell repertoires in COVID-19 (dated by TCRdb to about 2020). Library prep was done by the immunoSEQ multiplex PCR assay. TCRdb provides this immuneACCESS table in a form limited to in-frame rearrangements. Some clones are lacking; in checked studies, under half of them reflect an unresolved V gene, and why the rest are absent is not known. Recorded for this sample are over 100,000 clones; around three quarters of them occurred a single time. 3% to 4.5% of the sample is in the top ten clones. The specimen was peripheral blood. These receptors all stem from a woman older than 75 with acute or convalescent COVID-19.

This chain uses TRBV9 with TRBJ1-2; TRBD1 agrees at 8 bases. The V gene end was trimmed by 5 bases and the J gene end by 8 bases; junction bases not matched to a gene: 5. Germline V gives CDR1 SGDLS, CDR2 YYNGEE. This CDR3 is built from 12 residues. CDR3 nucleotides: TGTGCCAGCAGACCATCAGGGGGCGGCTACACCTTC. Protein sequence: CASRPSGGGYTF. The whole variable domain, remainder taken from reference TRBV9 and TRBJ1-2, is DSGVTQTPKHLITATGQRVTLRCSPRSGDLSVYWYQQSLDQGLQFLIQYYNGEERAKGNILERFSAQQFPDLHSELNLSSLELGDSALYFCASRPSGGGYTFGSGTRLTVV.

This chain uses TRBV4-1 with TRBJ2-2, with TRBD2 as a possible D gene (6 bases). V was cut by 3 bases and J by 7 bases, with 9 bases left in between. The CDR3 length is 13 residues. CDR1 and CDR2 (germline): MGHRA, YSYEKL. CDR3 DNA: TGCGCCAGCAGCCAGGGACTTGGCGGGGAGCTGTTTTTT. Amino acid sequence: CASSQGLGGELFF.

The chain employs TRBV7-9 and TRBJ1-1; 8 positions match TRBD1. CDR1 and CDR2 from the germline V gene are SEHNR and FQNEAQ (reference sequence). Unmatched junction bases numbered 14, after V lost 4 bases and J lost 4 bases. CDR3 length equals 17 residues. CDR3: CASSSSGTGRRGTEAFF. CDR3 nucleotides: TGTGCCAGCAGCTCCTCCGGGACAGGCAGGAGGGGCACTGAAGCTTTCTTT.

This clone was recorded a few times. The chain uses TRBV6-5 and TRBJ1-2; no clear D gene. The CDR3 consists of 13 residues. Trimming stripped 2 bases from V and 2 bases from J, with 6 bases between. Per germline, CDR1 MNHEY and CDR2 SVGAGI. CDR3 in amino acids: CASSYTFNYGYTF. CDR3 DNA sequence: TGTGCCAGCAGTTACACATTCAACTATGGCTACACCTTC.

This chain joins TRBV7-9 and TRBJ1-1, with D uncertain. CDR1 and CDR2 from the germline V gene are SEHNR and FQNEAQ (reference sequence). V lost 5 bases, J lost 3 bases, and 10 bases lay in between. The CDR3 consists of 13 residues. CDR3 in amino acids: CASSPTEYTEAFF. The DNA of the CDR3 is TGTGCCAGCAGCCCCACAGAGTACACTGAAGCTTTCTTT.

The chain links TRBV3-1 (or the pseudogene TRBV3-2) to TRBJ1-5; no clear D gene. This CDR3 is built from 13 residues. Per germline, CDR1 LGHDT and CDR2 YNNKEL (reference sequence). Deletions cut 1 base from V and 4 bases from J, with 5 bases between. CDR3 sequence (DNA): TGTGCCAGCAGCCAAGGGCCAAATCAGCCCCAGCATTTT. It encodes CASSQGPNQPQHF.

J is TRBJ2-5 and V is TRBV7-6, with 9 bases identical to TRBD2. The CDR3 is 17 residues long. Looked up from germline, CDR1 is SGHVS and CDR2 is FNYEAQ. V trimming: 0 bases; J trimming: 5 bases; junction bases outside the gene matches: 10. CDR3 nucleotide sequence: TGTGCCAGCAGCTTAGCTCGGGGCGGGGGGGCCGGTGAGACCCAGTACTTC. This encodes CASSLARGGGAGETQYF.

The J gene is TRBJ1-1, the V gene TRBV3-1 (or the pseudogene TRBV3-2); D may be TRBD1 (6 bases). The CDR3 has 15 amino acids. V was pared by 1 base and J by 1 base, with 10 bases between. Germline loops: CDR1 LGHDT, CDR2 YNNKEL (reference sequence). DNA for the CDR3: TGTGCCAGCAGCCAAGGGTCGACAGGGAACACTGAAGCTTTCTTT. As protein: CASSQGSTGNTEAFF.

V and J are TRBV18 and TRBJ1-5; perhaps TRBD1 as D (6 bases). CDR1 is KGHSH, CDR2 LQKENI, per germline. V gave up 6 bases and J gave up 3 bases, with 12 bases separating them. The CDR3 loop spans 14 amino acids. The CDR3 DNA sequence: TGTGCCAGCTCCCAGGGACAAACCAATCAGCCCCAGCATTTT. It yields the protein CASSQGQTNQPQHF.

The chain uses TRBV6-5 and TRBJ2-2; D not resolved. Trimming took 2 bases from V and 3 from J, leaving 4 bases between them. This CDR3 spans 13 amino acids. CDR1 is MNHEY, CDR2 SVGAGI, per germline. The CDR3 sequence: CASSYPDTGELFF. The CDR3 DNA is TGTGCCAGCAGTTACCCCGACACCGGGGAGCTGTTTTTT.

The chain recombines TRBV3-1 (or the pseudogene TRBV3-2) with TRBJ2-5, with a possible D match to TRBD2 (6 bases). The germline V gene encodes CDR1 LGHDT and CDR2 YNNKEL (reference sequence). Trimming removed 0 bases at V and 2 bases at J, with 13 bases between. The CDR3 consists of 16 residues. The CDR3: CASSQDGAGRQETQYF. As DNA, the CDR3 is TGTGCCAGCAGCCAAGATGGGGCAGGGAGGCAAGAGACCCAGTACTTC.

The chain carries TRBV27 and TRBJ2-5; TRBD1 matches 9 bases. Germline V gives CDR1 MNHEY, CDR2 SMNVEV (reference sequence). V gave up 5 bases and J gave up 3 bases; unmatched junction bases: 10. The CDR3 totals 16 residues. The CDR3 bases are TGTGCCAGCAGTAAAGACTCCGGGACAGGGAAAGAGACCCAGTACTTC. Amino acids: CASSKDSGTGKETQYF.

The chain has TRBV14 and TRBJ1-3; a weak D match, TRBD1 (5 bases). The V gene's germline CDR1 is SGHDN and CDR2 FVKESK. This CDR3 contains 17 residues. The V and J ends lost 4 bases and 0 bases respectively, with 16 bases between them. CDR3 sequence: CASSPYSDTSSGNTIYF. In DNA, the CDR3 is TGTGCCAGCAGCCCCTACTCGGACACGAGCTCTGGAAACACCATATATTTT.

The gene calls are TRBV5-1 and TRBJ2-1; D gene unclear. Germline V gene data show CDR1 as SGHRS and CDR2 as YFSETQ. V shed 0 bases and J shed 7 bases, with 11 bases lying between them. The CDR3 extends over 14 amino acids. CDR3 loop: CASSLVNLSNEQFF. CDR3 DNA sequence: TGCGCCAGCAGCTTGGTGAATCTATCTAATGAGCAGTTCTTC.

The table lists this clone with a few counts. The gene calls are TRBV11-2 and TRBJ2-7, with a tentative D call TRBD1 (6 bases). This CDR3 spans 17 amino acids. Germline V gene sequence: CDR1 SGHAT, CDR2 FQNNGV. Trimming removed 4 bases from V and 1 base from J, with 20 bases in between. Here the CDR3 reads CASSSIVRDTDSYEQYF. DNA for the CDR3: TGTGCCAGCAGCTCCATAGTCCGGGACACCGATTCCTACGAGCAGTACTTC.

V and J are TRBV12-3 or TRBV12-4 and TRBJ1-1, with 8 bases fitting TRBD1. The CDR3 has 13 residues. The junction had 8 bases not matched to a gene; V was cut back by 7 bases and J by 7 bases. CDR3: CASIQTGEREAFF. The CDR3 DNA reads as TGTGCCAGCATTCAGACAGGGGAACGTGAAGCTTTCTTT.

V and J are TRBV6-2 or TRBV6-3 and TRBJ1-3; 8 positions match TRBD1. This CDR3 contains 17 residues. The J segment lost 0 bases and the V segment lost 0 bases, leaving 4 bases of the junction unmatched. Looked up from germline, CDR1 is MNHEY and CDR2 is SVGEGT. The CDR3: CASSYSGQAFSGNTIYF. CDR3 DNA sequence: TGTGCCAGCAGTTACTCGGGACAGGCGTTCTCTGGAAACACCATATATTTT.

This sequence joins TRBV4-3 and TRBJ1-2, with 8 nucleotides matching TRBD1. V was clipped by 4 bases and J by 0 bases; unmatched bases: 1. Germline V gene sequence: CDR1 LGHNA, CDR2 YSLEER. The length of the CDR3 is 14 residues. CDR3 coding DNA: TGCGCCAGCAGCCCGGACAGGGCTAACTATGGCTACACCTTC. This encodes CASSPDRANYGYTF.

This clone was observed a few times. The V and J genes are TRBV12-3 or TRBV12-4 and TRBJ1-6, with D unresolved. The V end was cut by 3 bases, the J end by 9 bases, with 6 bases between. CDR3 length equals 12 residues. In DNA form, the CDR3 reads TGTGCCAGCAGTTTTAGCGTTTCACCCCTCCACTTT. Its translation is CASSFSVSPLHF.

The chain is built from TRBV5-1 and TRBJ2-5; maybe TRBD1 (5 bases). The J call may be incorrect, as the DNA end agrees better with TRBJ2-7. The germline gives CDR1 SGHRS, CDR2 YFSETQ. The CDR3 is 12 amino acids. This CDR3 is CASSLQGHEQYF. The CDR3 coding sequence is TGCGCCAGCAGCTTGCAGGGCCACGAGCAGTACTTC.

The rearrangement links TRBV28 to TRBJ1-1; 7 nucleotides line up with TRBD1. Germline V gene sequence: CDR1 MDHEN, CDR2 SYDVKM. The CDR3 loop spans 14 amino acids. The junction had 7 bases not matched to a gene; V was cut back by 5 bases and J by 4 bases. The DNA for the CDR3 is TGTGCCAGCAGTCCTATTGACAGGGTCACTGAAGCTTTCTTT. Protein: CASSPIDRVTEAFF. Drawing the rest from reference TRBV28 and TRBJ1-1, the complete variable domain is DVKVTQSSRYLVKRTGEKVFLECVQDMDHENMFWYRQDPGLGLRLIYFSYDVKMKEKGDIPEGYSVSREKKERFSLILESASTNQTSMYLCASSPIDRVTEAFFGQGTRLTVV.

The rearrangement joins TRBV3-1 (or the pseudogene TRBV3-2) to TRBJ2-7; the D gene is possibly TRBD2 (6 bases). CDR1 is LGHDT and CDR2 is YNNKEL in the germline V gene (reference sequence). V dropped 4 bases and J dropped 1 base, with 14 bases sitting between them. The CDR3 is 15 amino acids. CDR3: CASSPWRARSYEQYF. In nucleotides, the CDR3 is TGTGCCAGCAGCCCCTGGAGGGCGCGTTCCTACGAGCAGTACTTC.

This chain connects TRBV7-2 to TRBJ2-1, with D possibly being TRBD2 (5 bases). The V gene's germline CDR1 is SGHTA and CDR2 FQGNSA. CDR3 length: 15 amino acids. V lost 4 bases to trimming and J lost 0 bases, with 10 bases between them. The CDR3 coding sequence is TGTGCCAGCAGCTCGGACTGGGGCTCCTACAATGAGCAGTTCTTC. It translates to CASSSDWGSYNEQFF.

This clone has only a few counts. This chain connects TRBV7-2 to TRBJ1-4, with D possibly matching TRBD1 (5 bases). This CDR3 contains 15 residues. Germline CDR1 is SGHTA and CDR2 is FQGNSA. V was trimmed by 1 base and J by 4 bases, leaving 10 bases between them. CDR3: CASSLDVGDNEKLFF. CDR3 bases: TGTGCCAGCAGCTTAGACGTAGGGGATAATGAAAAACTGTTTTTT. Together with reference TRBV7-2 and TRBJ1-4, the CDR3 gives the full variable domain: GAGVSQSPSNKVTEKGKDVELRCDPISGHTALYWYRQSLGQGLEFLIYFQGNSAPDKSGLPSDRFSAERTGGSVSTLTIQRTQQEDSAVYLCASSLDVGDNEKLFFGSGTQLSVL.

The genes are TRBV4-1 and TRBJ2-1; 9 bases are a match to TRBD2. V lost 1 base to trimming and J lost 9 bases; unmatched junction nucleotides: 19. The germline V gene has CDR1 MGHRA and CDR2 YSYEKL. CDR3 length: 19 residues. The CDR3 DNA sequence: TGCGCCAGCAGCCAAGGTAGGGGAGGGCTAGCGGGGTATCGTGTTGAGCAGTTCTTC. Protein product: CASSQGRGGLAGYRVEQFF.

This clone was detected once. The V and J genes are TRBV18 and TRBJ1-5, with 7 nucleotides matching TRBD1. The ends lost 3 bases at V and 7 bases at J; junction bases unmatched: 9. This CDR3 has 15 amino acids. CDR1 and CDR2 (germline): KGHSH, LQKENI. CDR3 DNA sequence: TGTGCCAGCTCACCGTCCCAGGGGGTAAACCAGCCCCAGCATTTT. This encodes CASSPSQGVNQPQHF.

CDR3 residues: CASSQASQHSGNTIYF. CDR3 sequence (DNA): TGTGCCAGCAGCCAAGCCTCACAGCACTCTGGAAACACCATATATTTT. The chain carries TRBV14 and TRBJ1-3; D is undetermined. CDR1 is SGHDN, CDR2 FVKESK, per germline. Trimming removed 1 base at V and 0 bases at J, with 10 bases between. The CDR3 contains 16 residues. Together with reference TRBV14 and TRBJ1-3, the CDR3 gives the full variable domain: EAGVTQFPSHSVIEKGQTVTLRCDPISGHDNLYWYRRVMGKEIKFLLHFVKESKQDESGMPNNRFLAERTGGTYSTLKVQPAELEDSGVYFCASSQASQHSGNTIYFGEGSWLTVV.

The chain uses TRBV13 and TRBJ2-1, with TRBD1 matching 8 bases. The V segment lost 1 base and the J segment 3 bases; nucleotides outside the gene matches: 5. The CDR3 loop spans 16 amino acids. CDR1 and CDR2 (germline): PRHDT, FYEKMQ (reference sequence). The CDR3 DNA sequence: TGTGCCAGCAGCTTAGAGGAACAGGGGGACTACAATGAGCAGTTCTTC. This translates into CASSLEEQGDYNEQFF. The full variable domain, completed using reference TRBV13 and TRBJ2-1, is AAGVIQSPRHLIKEKRETATLKCYPIPRHDTVYWYQQGPGQDPQFLISFYEKMQSDKGSIPDRFSAQQFSDYHSELNMSSLELGDSALYFCASSLEEQGDYNEQFFGPGTRLTVL.

The rearrangement joins TRBV19 to TRBJ2-7; 9 nucleotides agree with TRBD2. This CDR3 spans 15 amino acids. Germline-derived CDR1 and CDR2 are LNHDA and SQIVND (reference sequence). Trimming took 3 bases from V and 6 from J; bases not matched to a gene: 9. CDR3 in DNA: TGTGCCAGTAGTATCCCGGGGAGCGGGAGGCTCGAGCAGTACTTC. This sequence encodes CASSIPGSGRLEQYF.